The 25 T cell receptor beta chains reported below all come from one sample, sequenced in a study of T cells in Graves' hyperthyroidism and ophthalmopathy. The investigators amplified TCR beta CDR3 regions from RNA transcripts. The primer set for the first-round RT-PCR of the TCR CDR3 was HTBI. TCRdb analysed the multiplex PCR reads with MiXCR anew, one entry per CDR3 protein. The sample lists approximately 590,000 distinct CDR3 sequences; roughly 50% were seen once. The source material was peripheral blood or thyroid tissue (not recorded which). The receptors stem from a young woman with Graves' hyperthyroidism.

This clonotype was seen only a few times. The rearrangement uses TRBV6-6 and TRBJ1-1, with unresolved D. Germline CDR1 is MNHNY and CDR2 is SVGAGI (reference sequence). V was shortened by 6 bases and J by 5 bases, with 16 bases between the two germline ends. The CDR3 covers 14 residues. CDR3 protein: CASSPIPLRTEAFF. Written as DNA, the CDR3 is TGTGCCAGCAGCCCGATACCCTTACGAACTGAAGCTTTCTTT.

The chain combines TRBV19 with TRBJ1-1; TRBD1 might be the D (5 bases). Germline V CDR1 and CDR2: LNHDA, SQIVND (reference sequence). Trimming cost V 1 base and J 7 bases, with 19 bases left between them. CDR3 length: 16 residues. The CDR3 nucleotides are TGTGCCAGTAGTATAGTGGGGGAGCCGTCCCGCGGTGAAGCTTTCTTT. It is translated as CASSIVGEPSRGEAFF.

V usage is TRBV24-1 and J usage is TRBJ2-7; TRBD1 agrees at 7 bases. The CDR3 has 11 amino acids. V shed 11 bases and J 8 bases; nucleotides not matched to a gene: 8. Germline V gives CDR1 KGHDR, CDR2 SFDVKD. In DNA form, the CDR3 reads TGTGCCATCAGACAGGGCGGACAGCAGTACTTC. The encoded protein is CAIRQGGQQYF.

This clonotype showed up many times. The chain uses TRBV2 and TRBJ2-7, with no clear D. Germline assignment: CDR1 SNHLY and CDR2 FYNNEI. V was shortened by 7 bases and J by 0 bases, with 7 bases between the two germline ends. This CDR3 has 12 amino acids. The CDR3: CASNDVSYEQYF. In DNA, the CDR3 is TGTGCCAGCAATGATGTCTCCTACGAGCAGTACTTC.

This clonotype appeared a few times. A clone one base away is much larger, so this may be a read error. The J gene is TRBJ1-4, the V gene TRBV19; 7 nucleotides match TRBD1. The CDR3 is made up of 15 amino acids. V dropped 4 bases and J dropped 6; count of bases not matched to a gene: 8. CDR1 and CDR2 (germline): LNHDA, SQIVND (reference sequence). CDR3 residues: CASSTVATGDEKLFF. CDR3 bases: TGTGCCAGTAGTACCGTTGCCACAGGGGATGAAAAACTGTTTTTT.

This clonotype turned up a few times. The chain employs TRBV12-3 or TRBV12-4 and TRBJ1-2; D may be TRBD1 (5 bases). This CDR3 is built from 13 residues. Trimming took 10 bases from V and 6 from J, leaving 18 bases between them. The CDR3 here is CATGTEGRDGYTF. The CDR3 coding sequence is TGTGCCACCGGGACCGAGGGGAGGGATGGCTACACCTTC.

This clonotype has just a few counts. The gene calls are TRBV7-9 and TRBJ2-7; TRBD2 aligns across 9 bases. The CDR3 covers 16 residues. Trimming cost V 2 bases and J 2 bases; bases outside gene matches: 7. The V gene's germline CDR1 is SEHNR and CDR2 FQNEAQ (reference sequence). Here the CDR3 reads CASSLIASGVTYEQYF. CDR3 in DNA: TGTGCCAGCAGCTTAATCGCTAGCGGGGTTACCTACGAGCAGTACTTC.

The chain couples TRBV7-3 to TRBJ2-7, with D possibly matching TRBD1 (6 bases). The germline V gene encodes CDR1 SGHTA and CDR2 FQGTGA. Trimming shortened V by 6 bases and J by 2 bases, and 17 bases separated the two germline ends. The CDR3 is 15 amino acids. CDR3 region: CASSYGLGTTYEQYF. The CDR3 DNA sequence: TGTGCCAGCAGTTACGGGCTCGGGACAACCTACGAGCAGTACTTC.

This clonotype was counted only a few times. The rearrangement links TRBV20-1 to TRBJ1-2; D is uncertain. Trimming took off 3 bases at V and 2 bases at J, with 16 bases between the two ends. The CDR3 is made up of 15 amino acids. The germline V gene encodes CDR1 DFQATT and CDR2 SNEGSKA (reference sequence). Written as DNA, the CDR3 is TGCAGTGCTAGTAGGACGGCCGCTTTCAACTATGGCTACACCTTC. It specifies CSASRTAAFNYGYTF.

The chain employs TRBV6-4 and TRBJ2-7, with 10 bases that match TRBD1. The germline CDR1 and CDR2 sequences are MRHNA and SNTAGT. This CDR3 has 16 amino acids. V shed 4 bases and J 5 bases; nucleotides not matched to a gene: 11. CDR3 bases: TGTGCCAGCAGTGGACTGGACAGGGGGTATTGGGACGAGCAGTACTTC. As protein: CASSGLDRGYWDEQYF.

The genes are TRBV2 and TRBJ2-2, with 8 bases fitting TRBD2. The CDR3 covers 16 residues. V lost 7 bases and J lost 0; bases outside the gene matches: 7. CDR1 is SNHLY, CDR2 FYNNEI, per germline. CDR3 loop: CASTRGAGANTGELFF. CDR3 DNA sequence: TGTGCCAGCACGCGGGGGGCGGGAGCGAACACCGGGGAGCTGTTTTTT.

This clonotype has a handful of counts. This rearrangement joins TRBV15 to TRBJ1-2; 7 bases agree with TRBD1. This CDR3 is 14 amino acids long. Losses at the gene ends were 3 bases for V and 4 bases for J; bases not matched to a gene: 5. Germline CDR1 and CDR2: LNHNV and YYDKDF (reference sequence). The chain's CDR3 is CATSRATGVYGYTF. The CDR3 DNA sequence: TGTGCCACCAGCAGGGCCACAGGGGTCTATGGCTACACCTTC.

This clonotype was observed a few times. The J gene is TRBJ2-7, the V gene TRBV6-5, with D maybe TRBD2 (6 bases). This CDR3 comprises 15 residues. Germline CDR1 MNHEY, CDR2 SVGAGI. V was cut by 2 bases and J by 6 bases, with 17 bases left in between. The CDR3 bases are TGTGCCAGCAGTTACCCGAGTAGCGGCCATGGCGAGCAGTACTTC. This translates into CASSYPSSGHGEQYF.

With respect to this clonotype: A junction end diverges from the germline sequence, so it may reflect a read error. This chain links TRBV5-1 with TRBJ1-2; D remains unclear. CDR1 SGHRS and CDR2 YFSETQ come from the germline V gene. The CDR3 length is 14 residues. CDR3 nucleotides: TGTGCCAGCAGACTCAGGACGGGCCGCTATGGCTACACCTTC. Translated, it gives CASRLRTGRYGYTF.

Concerning this clonotype: A single base separates this from a much larger clone, so it may be a read error. The chain uses TRBV7-9 and TRBJ2-2; no firm D call. The CDR3 has 15 residues. Germline lookup yields CDR1 SEHNR and CDR2 FQNEAQ (reference sequence). The CDR3 spells CASSILGTDTGELFF. Written as DNA, the CDR3 is TGTGCTAGCAGCATCCTCGGAACCGACACCGGGGAGCTGTTTTTT.

The chain recombines TRBV7-9 with TRBJ1-1; TRBD1 matches at 7 bases. Trimming took 8 bases from V and 9 from J; bases not matched to a gene: 12. This CDR3 region has 13 residues. Germline CDR1 and CDR2: SEHNR and FQNEAQ (reference sequence). The CDR3 bases are TGTGCCAGCGGATCCGGCGCAGGGGGGAAAGCTTTCTTT. The encoded protein is CASGSGAGGKAFF.

The rearrangement links TRBV15 to TRBJ1-2; D remains unclear. Trimming cost V 3 bases and J 0 bases, with 20 bases left between them. Germline CDR1 and CDR2: LNHNV and YYDKDF (reference sequence). This CDR3 is built from 18 residues. CDR3 nucleotide sequence: TGTGCCACCAGCAGTCCCGGAGTGGGAAGACGAGCTAACTATGGCTACACCTTC. This codes for CATSSPGVGRRANYGYTF.

This clonotype came up a few times. The chain employs TRBV29-1 and TRBJ2-2; D gene ambiguous. The CDR3 runs 15 residues. Trimming took 2 bases from V and 2 from J, leaving 12 bases between them. CDR1 is SQVTM and CDR2 is ANQGSEA in the germline V gene. In DNA form, the CDR3 reads TGCAGCGTTGAACAACGAGAAACAAACACCGGGGAGCTGTTTTTT. Translating it yields CSVEQRETNTGELFF.

The count of this clonotype is one. A much bigger clone sits one base away, suggesting this may be a read error. CDR3: CASSQDGTGLGYTF. The CDR3 DNA reads TGTGCCAGCAGCCAAGACGGAACAGGGCTTGGCTACACCTTC. The rearrangement links TRBV7-2 to TRBJ1-2; tentative D call: TRBD1 (6 bases). Trimming pared 5 bases from V and 7 bases from J, leaving 17 bases between. Germline-derived CDR1 and CDR2 are SGHTA and FQGNSA. CDR3 length: 14 amino acids.

The chain combines TRBV7-9 with TRBJ1-1; TRBD1 matches 7 bases. Germline CDR1 is SEHNR and CDR2 is FQNEAQ (reference sequence). The CDR3 runs 16 residues. The V segment lost 5 bases and the J segment 1 base; nucleotides outside the gene matches: 10. The CDR3 here is CASSGIPGQQNTEAFF. Written as DNA, the CDR3 is TGTGCCAGCAGCGGAATTCCGGGACAGCAGAACACTGAAGCTTTCTTT.

V gene TRBV7-8 combines with J gene TRBJ2-5; tentative D call: TRBD2 (7 bases). This CDR3 spans 16 amino acids. Germline V lookup: CDR1 SGHVS, CDR2 FQNEAQ. Deletions cut 5 bases from V and 4 bases from J, with 20 bases between. The CDR3 nucleotides are TGTGCCAGCAGCCAAGAGGGTCGGGGGGCGGGAGAGACCCAGTACTTC. Protein product: CASSQEGRGAGETQYF.

This clonotype was detected ten times or more. The gene calls are TRBV29-1 and TRBJ1-5; TRBD1 aligns across 9 bases. The CDR3 has 15 residues. V trimming: 6 bases; J trimming: 0 bases; junction bases outside the gene matches: 6. Per the germline V gene, CDR1 is SQVTM and CDR2 is ANQGSEA. The CDR3 is CSVRQGDGSNQPQHF. The CDR3 nucleotides read TGCAGCGTCCGACAGGGGGACGGTAGCAATCAGCCCCAGCATTTT.

The CDR3 bases are TGTGCCAGCAGTTTTTTCCCACTAGCGGGAGATGTAAAGACCCAGTACTTC. Amino acids: CASSFFPLAGDVKTQYF. The chain carries TRBV7-2 and TRBJ2-5; 11 nucleotides match TRBD2. With 6 bases clipped from V and 6 bases from J, the junction kept 15 bases outside the gene matches. Germline V lookup: CDR1 SGHTA, CDR2 FQGNSA. CDR3 length: 17 amino acids.

This clonotype has a count of ten or more. The rearrangement uses TRBV7-2 and TRBJ1-1, with D hard to call. The V gene's germline CDR1 is SGHTA and CDR2 FQGNSA. Trimming left V 6 bases short and J 11 bases short, with 13 bases between. The CDR3 contains 11 residues. CDR3 in amino acids: CASSSGVRAFF. CDR3 bases: TGTGCCAGCAGTTCAGGAGTTCGGGCTTTCTTT.

This clonotype was counted ten times or more. This chain connects TRBV5-1 to TRBJ2-5; D gene unclear. Germline V gene lookup returns CDR1 SGHRS and CDR2 YFSETQ. The CDR3 is made up of 13 amino acids. V was shortened by 1 base and J by 5 bases, with 9 bases between the two germline ends. This chain's CDR3 is CASSLFGIETQYF. CDR3 nucleotides: TGCGCCAGCAGCTTGTTCGGTATCGAGACCCAGTACTTC.